Below are 31 T cell receptor beta chains sequenced from a single sample in a study of cytomegalovirus exposure and HLA in healthy donors. The assay was immunoSEQ multiplex PCR, and TCRdb's table has in-frame clones only and misses some. This table holds a few hundred thousand clones, nearly 90% found once. The specimen was PBMCs. The receptors here all came from a man aged 30-40 years in good health and CMV-seronegative.

The rearrangement links TRBV15 to TRBJ2-7; 9 nucleotides match TRBD1. CDR3 length: 17 amino acids. Losses at the gene ends were 3 bases for V and 4 bases for J; bases not matched to a gene: 13. Germline CDR1 LNHNV, CDR2 YYDKDF (reference sequence). CDR3 sequence reads: CATSRNSAGQGSYEQYF. Here the CDR3 DNA reads TGTGCCACCAGCAGGAACTCCGCAGGACAGGGGTCGTACGAGCAGTACTTC.

This clone has just one count. The V call is TRBV4-1, the J call TRBJ2-2, with D perhaps matching TRBD2 (6 bases). Germline V gene data show CDR1 as MGHRA and CDR2 as YSYEKL. The V and J ends lost 5 bases and 7 bases respectively, with 8 bases between them. The CDR3 totals 12 residues. The CDR3 reads CASSYGGGELFF. CDR3 DNA sequence: TGCGCCAGCAGCTACGGGGGCGGGGAGCTGTTTTTT.

The chain has TRBV2 and TRBJ1-2, with 9 nucleotides matching TRBD1. The CDR3 runs 17 residues. In germline, CDR1 is SNHLY, CDR2 FYNNEI. J was trimmed by 2 bases and V by 6 bases; bases with no gene match: 13. DNA of the CDR3: TGTGCCAGCAGGAAACAGGGGGCGATTGTTGGAAACTATGGCTACACCTTC. It yields the protein CASRKQGAIVGNYGYTF.

J is TRBJ2-1 and V is TRBV7-9; D not resolved. The CDR3 extends over 13 amino acids. Germline CDR1 SEHNR, CDR2 FQNEAQ (reference sequence). V dropped 3 bases and J dropped 4 bases, with 7 bases sitting between them. The CDR3 protein is CASSFSAYNEQFF. The CDR3 DNA reads as TGTGCCAGCAGCTTTTCAGCGTACAATGAGCAGTTCTTC.

The chain is built from TRBV19 and TRBJ1-5; possible D gene TRBD1, 5 bases. The CDR3 has 15 amino acids. The V end lost 6 bases, the J end lost 7 bases, and 19 bases lay between the germline ends. Per germline, CDR1 LNHDA and CDR2 SQIVND (reference sequence). The CDR3 reads CASSTSLGGWQPQHF. In DNA form, the CDR3 reads TGTGCCAGTAGCACTAGTTTGGGGGGTTGGCAGCCCCAGCATTTT.

The chain is built from TRBV5-1 and TRBJ1-1, with TRBD1 matching 10 bases. Trimming removed 4 bases from V and 2 bases from J; junction bases left unmatched: 5. The CDR3 covers 15 residues. CDR1 and CDR2 (germline): SGHRS, YFSETQ. CDR3 amino acids: CASSGWTGGNTEAFF. The CDR3 DNA follows: TGCGCCAGCAGCGGCTGGACAGGGGGAAACACTGAAGCTTTCTTT. The variable domain in full, completed from reference TRBV5-1 and TRBJ1-1, reads KAGVTQTPRYLIKTRGQQVTLSCSPISGHRSVSWYQQTPGQGLQFLFEYFSETQRNKGNFPGRFSGRQFSNSRSEMNVSTLELGDSALYLCASSGWTGGNTEAFFGQGTRLTVV.

The V gene is TRBV5-1, the J gene TRBJ2-3; 7 bases line up with TRBD1. V lost 4 bases, J lost 7 bases, and 9 bases stayed unmatched. CDR3 size: 14 residues. The V gene's germline CDR1 is SGHRS and CDR2 YFSETQ. The CDR3 protein is CASSRDRAENTQYF. Written as DNA, the CDR3 is TGCGCCAGCAGCCGTGACAGGGCCGAGAATACGCAGTATTTT.

The chain is built from TRBV2 and TRBJ2-1; 14 bases agree with TRBD2. The CDR3 totals 17 residues. CDR1 and CDR2 from the germline V gene are SNHLY and FYNNEI. J was trimmed by 6 bases and V by 6 bases; bases with no gene match: 10. Here the CDR3 reads CASRTTSGGALGNEQFF. The CDR3 DNA reads TGTGCCAGCAGAACGACTAGCGGGGGGGCATTAGGCAATGAGCAGTTCTTC.

This CDR3 reads CASSRQGSLNTEAFF. The CDR3 DNA is TGTGCCAGCAGTCGACAGGGGAGTTTGAACACTGAAGCTTTCTTT. The rearrangement links TRBV6-5 to TRBJ1-1, with 8 bases fitting TRBD1. The CDR3 extends over 15 amino acids. Trimming took 5 bases from V and 0 from J; bases not matched to a gene: 5. Germline V gene data show CDR1 as MNHEY and CDR2 as SVGAGI.

The chain has TRBV19 and TRBJ1-3; 9 bases are a match to TRBD1. The CDR3 spans 15 residues. V dropped 6 bases and J dropped 2; count of bases not matched to a gene: 5. Germline CDR1 reads LNHDA; CDR2 reads SQIVND (reference sequence). CDR3 DNA: TGTGCCAGTAGGGCACAGGGGGCGGCTGGAAACACCATATATTTT. This translates into CASRAQGAAGNTIYF.

The chain recombines TRBV30 with TRBJ2-2; 8 bases are shared with TRBD1. Per germline, CDR1 GTSNPN and CDR2 SVGIG (reference sequence). With 5 bases clipped from V and 7 bases from J, the junction kept 6 bases outside the gene matches. The CDR3 runs 13 residues. The CDR3, as DNA: TGTGCCTGGTCCGGACAGGGTGTCGGGGAGCTGTTTTTT. Amino acids: CAWSGQGVGELFF.

This clone is a singleton in its sample. The chain is built from TRBV6-6 and TRBJ2-7; 7 bases are shared with TRBD1. This CDR3 spans 14 amino acids. Germline CDR1 MNHNY, CDR2 SVGAGI (reference sequence). V lost 5 bases to trimming and J lost 3 bases; unmatched junction nucleotides: 7. The chain's CDR3 is CASSRDRDRYEQYF. DNA of the CDR3: TGTGCCAGCAGTCGCGACAGGGATCGCTACGAGCAGTACTTC.

The CDR3 DNA follows: TGTGCCAGCAGACCGGACAGGGGACGGAATCAGCCCCAGCATTTT. This encodes CASRPDRGRNQPQHF. The chain links TRBV6-5 to TRBJ1-5; 9 bases map to TRBD1. V dropped 6 bases and J dropped 4; count of bases not matched to a gene: 7. Germline V gene sequence: CDR1 MNHEY, CDR2 SVGAGI. CDR3 length: 15 amino acids.

The CDR3 bases are TGTGCCAGCAGTTACGATCCAGGCCGGGGTTCCTACGAGCAGTACTTC. This encodes CASSYDPGRGSYEQYF. This chain links TRBV6-6 with TRBJ2-7; D might be TRBD2 (5 bases). Germline V gene sequence: CDR1 MNHNY, CDR2 SVGAGI (reference sequence). The V end was cut by 2 bases, the J end by 1 base, with 15 bases between. This CDR3 spans 16 amino acids.

The table lists this clone with many counts. CDR3 bases: TGTGCCAGCAGTTTAGCGGGCTCAAGCTCCTACGAGCAGTACTTC. It codes for CASSLAGSSSYEQYF. This chain connects TRBV28 to TRBJ2-7; a possible D gene is TRBD2 (5 bases). This CDR3 comprises 15 residues. Germline V gene lookup returns CDR1 MDHEN and CDR2 SYDVKM. Trimming removed 2 bases at V and 0 bases at J, with 11 bases between.

This chain joins TRBV18 and TRBJ2-1, with D possibly matching TRBD1 (5 bases). This CDR3 has 15 amino acids. Trimming took 3 bases from V and 3 from J, leaving 12 bases between them. Germline values: CDR1 KGHSH, CDR2 LQKENI. The CDR3 DNA reads as TGTGCCAGCTCACCGACAGTTTCTAACTACAATGAGCAGTTCTTC. Its protein product is CASSPTVSNYNEQFF.

The genes are TRBV10-3 and TRBJ1-2; 7 bases align to TRBD1. The V segment lost 8 bases and the J segment 5 bases; nucleotides outside the gene matches: 8. This CDR3 region has 13 residues. CDR1 is ENHRY, CDR2 SYGVKD, per germline. The CDR3 here is CAIPRGGLYGYTF. CDR3 DNA: TGTGCCATCCCCAGAGGGGGCTTGTATGGCTACACCTTC.

This chain links TRBV6-5 with TRBJ1-5, with a tentative D call TRBD1 (5 bases). The CDR3 contains 12 residues. Trimming stripped 7 bases from V and 16 bases from J, with 20 bases between. Germline assignment: CDR1 MNHEY and CDR2 SVGAGI. The CDR3 here is CASIGGGRRLHF. CDR3 in DNA: TGTGCCAGCATCGGGGGAGGCAGAAGGTTACATTTT.

This chain joins TRBV7-9 and TRBJ1-1, with 9 bases aligning to TRBD1. Losses at the gene ends were 5 bases for V and 7 bases for J; bases not matched to a gene: 2. CDR3 size: 12 residues. Germline V gene data show CDR1 as SEHNR and CDR2 as FQNEAQ (reference sequence). The CDR3 protein is CASSGQGLEAFF. The DNA of the CDR3 is TGTGCCAGCAGCGGACAGGGGCTTGAAGCTTTCTTT.

The CDR3 here is CASSPWTSGGQLAKNIQYF. The CDR3 DNA reads TGTGCCAGCAGCCCTTGGACTAGCGGGGGCCAACTAGCCAAAAACATTCAGTACTTC. The chain uses TRBV9 and TRBJ2-4; 13 nucleotides agree with TRBD2. The germline CDR1 and CDR2 sequences are SGDLS and YYNGEE. The CDR3 runs to 19 residues. Trimming cost V 4 bases and J 0 bases; bases outside gene matches: 10.

The rearrangement uses TRBV5-5 and TRBJ1-2; 11 positions agree with TRBD1. V was clipped by 3 bases and J by 5 bases; unmatched bases: 6. This CDR3 has 15 residues. Germline V lookup: CDR1 SGHKS, CDR2 YYEKEE (reference sequence). The CDR3 loop reads CASSSKGDRGYGYTF. CDR3 in DNA: TGTGCCAGCAGCTCAAAAGGGGACAGGGGGTATGGCTACACCTTC.

The chain employs TRBV9 and TRBJ2-2; TRBD1 agrees at 9 bases. V lost 3 bases and J lost 4; bases outside the gene matches: 7. CDR3 length equals 16 residues. Germline V gene sequence: CDR1 SGDLS, CDR2 YYNGEE. CDR3 region: CASSGLQGAITGELFF. The CDR3 bases are TGTGCCAGCAGCGGATTACAGGGGGCAATCACCGGGGAGCTGTTTTTT.

This clone was recorded at least ten times. The chain recombines TRBV6-6 with TRBJ2-5; 8 nucleotides agree with TRBD2. V lost 8 bases, J lost 4 bases, and 9 bases stayed unmatched. The V gene's germline CDR1 is MNHNY and CDR2 SVGAGI (reference sequence). The CDR3 is 14 amino acids. In DNA, the CDR3 is TGTGCCAGCCACCTCTTCGCGGGAGGAGAGACCCAGTACTTC. Protein sequence: CASHLFAGGETQYF.

This chain joins TRBV5-1 and TRBJ2-6; TRBD1 agrees at 7 bases. This CDR3 has 16 amino acids. Trimming removed 2 bases from V and 4 bases from J; junction bases left unmatched: 6. The germline V gene encodes CDR1 SGHRS and CDR2 YFSETQ. For the CDR3, the DNA is TGCGCCAGCAGCTTCTTAACAGGGGTAGGGGCCAACGTCCTGACTTTC. It specifies CASSFLTGVGANVLTF.

This chain uses TRBV2 with TRBJ1-1; no definite D call. The CDR3 sequence is 13 residues long. Germline values: CDR1 SNHLY, CDR2 FYNNEI. Trimming removed 3 bases at V and 6 bases at J, with 11 bases between. The CDR3 here is CASSDEGTSEAFF. Here the CDR3 DNA reads TGTGCCAGCAGTGATGAGGGCACATCTGAAGCTTTCTTT.

The rearrangement uses TRBV7-6 and TRBJ2-1, with D possibly TRBD2 on 7 matching bases. V was clipped by 2 bases and J by 8 bases, with 13 bases between them. The CDR3 contains 14 residues. Germline assignment: CDR1 SGHVS and CDR2 FNYEAQ. The CDR3 is CASSLIGGQDEQFF. Here the CDR3 DNA reads TGTGCCAGCAGCTTAATCGGGGGGCAGGATGAGCAGTTCTTC.

CDR3 region: CASGRRGMNTEAFF. CDR3 coding DNA: TGTGCCAGCGGCCGCCGAGGGATGAACACTGAAGCTTTCTTT. J is TRBJ1-1 and V is TRBV28; no clear D. With 8 bases removed from V and 0 bases from J, the gap between germline ends came to 13 bases. The CDR3 is 14 amino acids. Germline loops: CDR1 MDHEN, CDR2 SYDVKM.

The chain couples TRBV11-2 to TRBJ2-5, with TRBD1 identical over 9 bases. V gave up 4 bases and J gave up 1 base; unmatched junction bases: 7. This CDR3 contains 16 residues. Germline CDR1 is SGHAT and CDR2 is FQNNGV. The CDR3 sequence: CASSSGTGWPQETQYF. The DNA of the CDR3 is TGTGCCAGCAGCTCCGGGACAGGGTGGCCCCAAGAGACCCAGTACTTC.

This chain links TRBV7-2 with TRBJ2-1; D may be TRBD1 (5 bases). V gave up 0 bases and J gave up 2 bases, with 8 bases separating them. The germline V gene encodes CDR1 SGHTA and CDR2 FQGNSA. The CDR3 has 15 residues. Written as DNA, the CDR3 is TGTGCCAGCAGCTTAGCCACAGGAGCCTACAATGAGCAGTTCTTC. Translating gives CASSLATGAYNEQFF.

This clone has a single count. The V gene is TRBV5-3, the J gene TRBJ2-5, with 9 bases that match TRBD2. TRBV5-3 has ORF status, its function being uncertain. The CDR3 length is 14 residues. The junction had 9 bases not matched to a gene; V was cut back by 7 bases and J by 5 bases. The CDR3 loop is CARLVAGVEETQYF. CDR3 nucleotides: TGTGCCAGATTGGTAGCGGGGGTGGAGGAGACCCAGTACTTC.

The rearrangement joins TRBV6-5 to TRBJ1-4; D may be TRBD1 (5 bases). With 0 bases removed from V and 4 bases from J, the gap between germline ends came to 9 bases. Per germline, CDR1 MNHEY and CDR2 SVGAGI. This CDR3 comprises 15 residues. CDR3 sequence reads: CASSYSGQSNEKLFF. CDR3 nucleotide sequence: TGTGCCAGCAGTTACTCGGGGCAGAGTAATGAAAAACTGTTTTTT.